These 19 T cell receptor beta chains originate from one sample sequenced in a study of persistence of HIV-infected CD4 T cells. An overlapping HIV-1 Gag peptide pool stimulated these cells at approximately 0.91 ug/peptide/mL. Sorted nonresponding memory CD4+ T cells were CD40L-negative, CD69-negative, CD45RO-high. These receptors' antigens are unknown. This was the immunoSEQ version 4 assay in survey mode. Data came from immunoSEQ multiplex PCR; TCRdb stores just in-frame clones and leaves some out. The sample has just over 40,000 clones, around 82% seen once. Specimen: CD4+ T cells sorted from PBMCs after roughly 20-hour stimulation, collected from a patient who received antiretroviral therapy. Receptors were obtained from an adult man with HIV who was CMV-seropositive.

This clone appeared once. The chain carries TRBV7-9 and TRBJ2-6; the D gene could be TRBD1 or TRBD2 (5 bases each). V was pared by 10 bases and J by 0 bases, with 19 bases between. The CDR3 loop spans 17 amino acids. Per germline, CDR1 SEHNR and CDR2 FQNEAQ (reference sequence). DNA for the CDR3: TGTGCCATTTCCCCGGGACGGATGACCTCTGGGGCCAACGTCCTGACTTTC. This encodes CAISPGRMTSGANVLTF.

This clone was recorded a few times. V and J are TRBV30 and TRBJ1-5; a weak D match, TRBD1 (6 bases). The germline CDR1 and CDR2 sequences are GTSNPN and SVGIG (reference sequence). V gave up 2 bases and J gave up 5 bases, with 16 bases separating them. The CDR3 has 15 residues. CDR3 sequence reads: CAWSQQGSQYQPQHF. The CDR3 DNA reads TGTGCCTGGAGTCAACAGGGATCTCAGTATCAGCCCCAGCATTTT.

This chain joins TRBV11-2 and TRBJ2-1; no clear D. This CDR3 contains 12 residues. The V end lost 5 bases, the J end lost 5 bases, and 7 bases lay between the germline ends. Germline assignment: CDR1 SGHAT and CDR2 FQNNGV. The CDR3 DNA follows: TGTGCCAGCAGCCCTTATAACAATGAGCAGTTCTTC. It encodes CASSPYNNEQFF.

The chain couples TRBV7-2 to TRBJ2-7; no reliable D call. From germline, CDR1 is SGHTA and CDR2 FQGNSA. Trimming shortened V by 3 bases and J by 6 bases, and 12 bases separated the two germline ends. This CDR3 is built from 13 residues. The CDR3 loop is CASSFVGRAEQYF. In DNA form, the CDR3 reads TGTGCCAGCAGCTTCGTCGGAAGAGCCGAGCAGTACTTC.

The chain uses TRBV9 and TRBJ2-1; 10 bases agree with TRBD1. The CDR3 contains 16 residues. The V and J ends lost 3 bases and 3 bases, in that order; junction bases with no gene match: 6. Germline assignment: CDR1 SGDLS and CDR2 YYNGEE. CDR3 protein: CASSARGQGVYNEQFF. For the CDR3, the DNA is TGTGCCAGCAGCGCGAGAGGACAGGGGGTCTACAATGAGCAGTTCTTC.

This sequence joins TRBV7-8 and TRBJ2-7, with TRBD1 as a possible D gene (5 bases). This CDR3 has 13 residues. Germline CDR1 reads SGHVS; CDR2 reads FQNEAQ. V was pared by 5 bases and J by 3 bases, with 11 bases between. The CDR3 region is CASSKHRSYEQYF. Here the CDR3 DNA reads TGTGCCAGCAGCAAGCACAGGAGCTACGAGCAGTACTTC.

This chain uses TRBV6-6 with TRBJ1-6, with 8 bases matching TRBD1. In germline, CDR1 is MNHNY, CDR2 SVGAGI (reference sequence). This CDR3 spans 16 amino acids. V shed 2 bases, J shed 7 bases, and the junction held 7 bases outside the gene matches. CDR3 in DNA: TGTGCCAGCAGTTACGCACCGGGACAGGTCAATTCACCCCTCCACTTT. It specifies CASSYAPGQVNSPLHF.

The chain has TRBV6-5 and TRBJ2-7; D tentatively reads TRBD1 or TRBD2 (5 bases each). V lost 7 bases, J lost 2 bases, and 18 bases lay in between. The CDR3 has 15 amino acids. Germline V CDR1 and CDR2: MNHEY, SVGAGI. CDR3 in amino acids: CASTSERGRTYEQYF. The CDR3 nucleotides are TGTGCCAGCACCTCGGAGAGGGGTAGGACCTACGAGCAGTACTTC.

V is TRBV14 and J is TRBJ2-4, with a weak D call TRBD2 (6 bases). Deletions cut 4 bases from V and 0 bases from J, with 10 bases between. The CDR3 contains 15 residues. Germline V gene lookup returns CDR1 SGHDN and CDR2 FVKESK. CDR3 bases: TGTGCCAGCAGCCGAAGGGACTTAGCCAAAAACATTCAGTACTTC. It specifies CASSRRDLAKNIQYF.

This clone has a handful of counts. The rearrangement uses TRBV6-2 or TRBV6-3 and TRBJ2-7; unclear D gene. This CDR3 is built from 13 residues. The V end lost 6 bases, the J end lost 6 bases, and 15 bases lay between the germline ends. Per germline, CDR1 MNHEY and CDR2 SVGEGT. This CDR3 reads CASSHQLIAEQYF. The CDR3 coding sequence is TGTGCCAGCAGCCATCAGTTAATCGCCGAGCAGTACTTC.

The chain carries TRBV18 and TRBJ1-2; TRBD1 is a possible D gene (5 bases). V lost 3 bases, J lost 4 bases, and 15 bases lay in between. The CDR3 sequence is 15 residues long. Germline lookup yields CDR1 KGHSH and CDR2 LQKENI. CDR3 nucleotide sequence: TGTGCCAGCTCACCGGGACCGGACACTTTCTATGGCTACACCTTC. It yields the protein CASSPGPDTFYGYTF.

The chain recombines TRBV9 with TRBJ1-1; maybe TRBD1 (6 bases). The CDR3 sequence is 15 residues long. V was cut by 0 bases and J by 2 bases, with 11 bases left in between. Germline V lookup: CDR1 SGDLS, CDR2 YYNGEE. CDR3 DNA: TGTGCCAGCAGCGTAGCTGGGACACCTAACACTGAAGCTTTCTTT. It translates to CASSVAGTPNTEAFF.

This chain joins TRBV7-6 and TRBJ1-1; a possible D gene is TRBD1 (6 bases). The CDR3 loop spans 12 amino acids. Germline-derived CDR1 and CDR2 are SGHVS and FNYEAQ. V was trimmed by 4 bases and J by 10 bases, leaving 13 bases between them. The CDR3 nucleotides read TGTGCCAGCAGCTCAGATCAGGGGAGAGCTTTCTTT. Its protein is CASSSDQGRAFF. The complete variable domain, with remaining parts taken from reference TRBV7-6 and TRBJ1-1, reads GAGVSQSPRYKVTKRGQDVALRCDPISGHVSLYWYRQALGQGPEFLTYFNYEAQQDKSGLPNDRFSAERPEGSISTLTIQRTEQRDSAMYRCASSSDQGRAFFGQGTRLTVV.

The chain combines TRBV5-1 with TRBJ1-2, with 9 bases aligning to TRBD1. The germline V gene encodes CDR1 SGHRS and CDR2 YFSETQ. This CDR3 spans 16 amino acids. V lost 2 bases to trimming and J lost 4 bases; unmatched junction nucleotides: 9. CDR3 sequence reads: CASSLPGQGRSYGYTF. The CDR3, as DNA: TGCGCCAGCAGCTTACCGGGACAGGGAAGGAGCTATGGCTACACCTTC.

This clone was picked up one time. This sequence joins TRBV5-1 and TRBJ2-1; TRBD2 aligns across 7 bases. Germline V lookup: CDR1 SGHRS, CDR2 YFSETQ. The CDR3 loop spans 15 amino acids. The junction had 2 bases not matched to a gene; V was cut back by 2 bases and J by 0 bases. Here the CDR3 reads CASSFQRDSYNEQFF. The CDR3 DNA follows: TGCGCCAGCAGCTTTCAGCGGGACTCCTACAATGAGCAGTTCTTC.

V is TRBV6-2 or TRBV6-3 and J is TRBJ2-2, with D tentatively TRBD2 (6 bases). Trimming took off 4 bases at V and 0 bases at J, with 15 bases between the two ends. Germline V gene data show CDR1 as MNHEY and CDR2 as SVGEGT. The CDR3 length is 17 residues. The CDR3 nucleotides are TGTGCCAGCAGTTCCCTGCGAGCGGGTGCGAACACCGGGGAGCTGTTTTTT. This encodes CASSSLRAGANTGELFF.

V is TRBV6-5 and J is TRBJ2-7; D is unresolved. Between the trimmed V and J ends, which lost 8 bases and 3 bases, there was a span of 8 bases. The CDR3 totals 11 residues. Germline V gene lookup returns CDR1 MNHEY and CDR2 SVGAGI. CDR3 amino acids: CASEKVYEQYF. In DNA, the CDR3 is TGTGCCAGCGAGAAGGTCTACGAGCAGTACTTC.

The chain uses TRBV7-2 and TRBJ2-7, with TRBD1 matching 9 bases. Looked up from germline, CDR1 is SGHTA and CDR2 is FQGNSA. After removal of 3 bases from V and 3 bases from J, the junction contained 6 bases not matched to a gene. The CDR3 consists of 15 residues. The CDR3 loop reads CASSFSGQGGYEQYF. CDR3 bases: TGTGCCAGCAGCTTCTCGGGACAGGGAGGCTACGAGCAGTACTTC.

The V gene is TRBV6-5, the J gene TRBJ2-3; D gene uncertain. CDR1 is MNHEY, CDR2 SVGAGI, per germline. The CDR3 sequence is 15 residues long. Trimming took off 4 bases at V and 1 base at J, with 12 bases between the two ends. The CDR3 DNA reads as TGTGCCAGCAGTTTCTCCGGACCCCGCACAGATACGCAGTATTTT. Translation: CASSFSGPRTDTQYF.